Below are 20 T cell receptor beta chains sequenced from a single sample in a study of STAT5B mutations in CD4+ large granular lymphocyte leukemia. Sequenced by immunoSEQ multiplex PCR; TCRdb stores in-frame clones only, minus some. The repertoire holds under 35,000 clones, with approximately 76% as singletons. Material for sequencing was CD4+ T cells from blood buffy coats. Receptor source: a human donor in good health.

The V gene is TRBV9, the J gene TRBJ2-7; D unresolved. CDR1 SGDLS and CDR2 YYNGEE come from the germline V gene. The CDR3 covers 14 residues. Trimming took 0 bases from V and 0 from J, leaving 7 bases between them. The CDR3 is CASSVEGNSYEQYF. In DNA, the CDR3 is TGTGCCAGCAGCGTAGAAGGGAACTCCTACGAGCAGTACTTC.

The CDR3 DNA is TGTGCCAGCAGCCGACAGGGGGCGCTCACTGAAGCTTTCTTT. Its translation is CASSRQGALTEAFF. This chain links TRBV28 with TRBJ1-1; 10 bases fit TRBD1. This CDR3 has 14 residues. With 6 bases clipped from V and 4 bases from J, the junction kept 5 bases outside the gene matches. Germline assignment: CDR1 MDHEN and CDR2 SYDVKM.

The chain joins TRBV9 to TRBJ2-3, with no clear D. CDR3 length: 14 amino acids. Germline V gene data show CDR1 as SGDLS and CDR2 as YYNGEE. Trimming took 0 bases from V and 6 from J, leaving 11 bases between them. Written as DNA, the CDR3 is TGTGCCAGCAGCGTAGGCGTTAGTTGGGATACGCAGTATTTT. Translating gives CASSVGVSWDTQYF.

This clone was recorded only once. CDR3 sequence (DNA): TGCGCCAGCAGCTTTGGGGATACGCAGTATTTT. It codes for CASSFGDTQYF. This chain uses TRBV5-1 with TRBJ2-3; no definite D call. Between the trimmed V and J ends, which lost 2 bases and 6 bases, there was a span of 4 bases. CDR1 is SGHRS, CDR2 YFSETQ, per germline. The CDR3 contains 11 residues.

V and J are TRBV6-5 and TRBJ1-3; 8 nucleotides match TRBD1. J gave up 0 bases and V 7 bases, and 2 bases lay outside the gene matches. The CDR3 runs 14 residues. Germline V gene sequence: CDR1 MNHEY, CDR2 SVGAGI. In DNA, the CDR3 is TGTGCCAGCACCACAGGGGGCTCTGGAAACACCATATATTTT. Its translation is CASTTGGSGNTIYF.

This clone showed up just once. This chain links TRBV11-1 with TRBJ1-6, with TRBD1 identical over 8 bases. The length of the CDR3 is 16 residues. With V trimmed by 1 base and J by 2 bases, 1 base remained unmatched. Germline assignment: CDR1 SGHAT and CDR2 FQDESV (reference sequence). The CDR3 sequence is CASSLEDRAYNSPLHF. CDR3 sequence (DNA): TGTGCCAGCAGCTTAGAGGACAGGGCCTATAATTCACCCCTCCACTTT.

The chain links TRBV4-1 to TRBJ2-1, with TRBD2 identical over 10 bases. V shed 1 base and J 2 bases; nucleotides not matched to a gene: 11. This CDR3 contains 19 residues. CDR1 MGHRA and CDR2 YSYEKL come from the germline V gene. CDR3 nucleotide sequence: TGCGCCAGCAGCCAAGTCTCGGCCCCCAGCGGGGGGGCCTACAATGAGCAGTTCTTC. Translating gives CASSQVSAPSGGAYNEQFF.

The chain couples TRBV6-6 to TRBJ2-3, with 11 bases lining up with TRBD2. This CDR3 comprises 16 residues. The V segment lost 5 bases and the J segment 9 bases; nucleotides outside the gene matches: 13. CDR1 is MNHNY and CDR2 is SVGAGI in the germline V gene (reference sequence). This CDR3 is CASSNQGGSGGATQYF. CDR3 in DNA: TGTGCCAGCAGTAATCAGGGGGGTAGCGGGGGGGCGACGCAGTATTTT.

The chain combines TRBV7-9 with TRBJ1-2; D is perhaps TRBD1 (6 bases). The germline V gene encodes CDR1 SEHNR and CDR2 FQNEAQ (reference sequence). The CDR3 runs to 17 residues. Trimming stripped 7 bases from V and 2 bases from J, with 23 bases between. The CDR3 loop reads CASNDLERGEPNYGYTF. The CDR3, as DNA: TGTGCCAGCAACGATTTAGAGAGGGGGGAGCCCAACTATGGCTACACCTTC.

The chain carries TRBV6-5 and TRBJ2-7; possible D gene TRBD2, 6 bases. CDR1 and CDR2 (germline): MNHEY, SVGAGI. Trimming took 4 bases from V and 6 from J, leaving 10 bases between them. This CDR3 contains 12 residues. The CDR3: CASSSPGAEQYF. DNA for the CDR3: TGTGCCAGCAGTTCCCCGGGAGCCGAGCAGTACTTC.

This clone was counted a few times. This rearrangement joins TRBV18 to TRBJ2-7; weak D call: TRBD1 (6 bases). From germline, CDR1 is KGHSH and CDR2 LQKENI. The germline V and J ends were trimmed by 7 bases and 5 bases, with 15 bases remaining between them. The CDR3 is made up of 13 amino acids. CDR3 residues: CASFTTGTHEQYF. The CDR3 DNA sequence: TGTGCCAGCTTCACCACAGGGACCCACGAGCAGTACTTC. The full variable domain, with the rest looked up from reference TRBV18 and TRBJ2-7, is NAGVMQNPRHLVRRRGQEARLRCSPMKGHSHVYWYRQLPEEGLKFMVYLQKENIIDESGMPKERFSAEFPKEGPSILRIQQVVRGDSAAYFCASFTTGTHEQYFGPGTRLTVT.

J is TRBJ2-1 and V is TRBV11-2; D may be TRBD1 or TRBD2 (5 bases each). Germline loops: CDR1 SGHAT, CDR2 FQNNGV. This CDR3 has 15 residues. V lost 4 bases to trimming and J lost 5 bases, with 15 bases between them. CDR3 region: CASSSVWGRNNEQFF. The CDR3 DNA reads as TGTGCCAGCAGCTCCGTTTGGGGACGGAACAATGAGCAGTTCTTC.

The V gene is TRBV28, the J gene TRBJ1-2, with TRBD1 as a possible D gene (5 bases). The CDR3 has 12 amino acids. CDR1 and CDR2 (germline): MDHEN, SYDVKM. The CDR3 is CASGNRGYGYTF. The CDR3 bases are TGTGCTTCAGGGAATAGGGGATATGGCTACACCTTC.

This clone was seen more than once but under ten times. J is TRBJ1-1 and V is TRBV28, with D unclear. The CDR3 covers 13 residues. Per germline, CDR1 MDHEN and CDR2 SYDVKM. Deletions cut 10 bases from V and 1 base from J, with 13 bases between. CDR3 bases: TGTGCCACCACCCCCTTAGGGAACACTGAAGCTTTCTTT. Amino acids: CATTPLGNTEAFF.

The chain employs TRBV18 and TRBJ2-5, with D possibly being TRBD1 or TRBD2 (5 bases each). The V end lost 1 base, the J end lost 4 bases, and 10 bases lay between the germline ends. CDR3 size: 14 residues. Germline lookup yields CDR1 KGHSH and CDR2 LQKENI. The CDR3 region has the DNA TGTGCCAGCTCACCACAACCGGGGACAGAGACCCAGTACTTC. This translates into CASSPQPGTETQYF.

This chain connects TRBV6-1 to TRBJ2-1; 11 bases agree with TRBD1. CDR1 and CDR2 (germline): MNHNS, SASEGT. This CDR3 region has 13 residues. The V and J ends lost 5 bases and 13 bases, in that order; junction bases with no gene match: 7. The CDR3 bases are TGTGCCAGCAGTACCCCGGGACAGGGGGTCCAGTTCTTC. This sequence encodes CASSTPGQGVQFF.

The chain joins TRBV11-2 to TRBJ1-2; TRBD1 matches 10 bases. Germline V gene sequence: CDR1 SGHAT, CDR2 FQNNGV. This CDR3 region has 17 residues. V lost 1 base and J lost 0; bases outside the gene matches: 5. Here the CDR3 DNA reads TGTGCCAGCAGCTTAGGAGGGACAGGGGACTCTAACTATGGCTACACCTTC. It yields the protein CASSLGGTGDSNYGYTF. Complete variable domain (other parts from reference TRBV11-2 and TRBJ1-2): EAGVAQSPRYKIIEKRQSVAFWCNPISGHATLYWYQQILGQGPKLLIQFQNNGVVDDSQLPKDRFSAERLKGVDSTLKIQPAKLEDSAVYLCASSLGGTGDSNYGYTFGSGTRLTVV.

V usage is TRBV25-1 and J usage is TRBJ1-5, with 7 bases matching TRBD1. V shed 3 bases, J shed 3 bases, and the junction held 8 bases outside the gene matches. This CDR3 spans 16 amino acids. From germline, CDR1 is MGHDK and CDR2 SYGVNS. The CDR3 DNA reads TGTGCCAGCAGTGAGACAGGGACCGGATTCAATCAGCCCCAGCATTTT. Amino acid sequence: CASSETGTGFNQPQHF.

J is TRBJ2-1 and V is TRBV27, with 7 bases lining up with TRBD2. CDR3 size: 14 residues. In germline, CDR1 is MNHEY, CDR2 SMNVEV (reference sequence). The junction had 6 bases not matched to a gene; V was cut back by 10 bases and J by 0 bases. CDR3 sequence (DNA): TGTGCCACCAGCGGGACGAGCTCCTACAATGAGCAGTTCTTC. Translation gives CATSGTSSYNEQFF.

V gene TRBV9 combines with J gene TRBJ2-3, with 8 bases lining up with TRBD1. Germline V lookup: CDR1 SGDLS, CDR2 YYNGEE. The CDR3 loop spans 15 amino acids. The J segment lost 9 bases and the V segment lost 0 bases, leaving 9 bases of the junction unmatched. CDR3 amino acids: CASSVVGQGAGTQYF. Written as DNA, the CDR3 is TGTGCCAGCAGCGTAGTTGGGCAGGGGGCAGGAACGCAGTATTTT.